These 16 T cell receptor beta chains came from one sample sequenced in a study of shared clonotypes between healthy human individuals. CD8 cells regarded as naive lacked CD45RO, were positively chosen for CCR7, and omitted terminally differentiated effector memory CD45RA+ cells. Here immunoSEQ multiplex PCR was the method, and the copy in TCRdb shows in-frame clones only, minus some. The sample has roughly 2.1 million clones; about 92% are singletons. The sample was naive CD8+ T cells from PBMCs. Source of these receptors: a man aged 18 to 29 in good health. Some clones in this sample may be carry-over from other donors' samples.

The CDR3 protein is CASSYYREVPQETQYF. In DNA form, the CDR3 reads TGTGCCAGCAGCTACTACAGGGAAGTTCCCCAAGAGACCCAGTACTTC. This chain joins TRBV14 and TRBJ2-5, with a tentative D call TRBD1 (6 bases). Trimming cost V 5 bases and J 1 base, with 17 bases left between them. The CDR3 runs to 16 residues. In germline, CDR1 is SGHDN, CDR2 FVKESK.

This chain's CDR3 is CASSAGQGYYSNQPQHF. The DNA for the CDR3 is TGTGCCAGCAGTGCGGGACAGGGGTATTATAGCAATCAGCCCCAGCATTTT. This chain links TRBV28 with TRBJ1-5; 10 nucleotides match TRBD1. CDR1 is MDHEN and CDR2 is SYDVKM in the germline V gene. V shed 5 bases and J 0 bases; nucleotides not matched to a gene: 7. This CDR3 is built from 17 residues.

This chain links TRBV19 with TRBJ1-5, with D possibly being TRBD1 (5 bases). Germline values: CDR1 LNHDA, CDR2 SQIVND (reference sequence). Between the trimmed V and J ends, which lost 5 bases and 4 bases, there was a span of 15 bases. The CDR3 has 15 residues. CDR3 DNA sequence: TGTGCCAGTAGTCCAGGGCTAAGGGAGAATCAGCCCCAGCATTTT. As protein: CASSPGLRENQPQHF.

The chain employs TRBV6-1 and TRBJ2-1; 8 positions match TRBD1. Looked up from germline, CDR1 is MNHNS and CDR2 is SASEGT. Germline trimming cut 1 base from V and 10 bases from J; bases unmatched to any gene: 3. This CDR3 has 13 residues. CDR3 nucleotides: TGTGCCAGCAGTGAAGTCAGGGGGCTAGAGCAGTTCTTC. Amino acids: CASSEVRGLEQFF.

This chain uses TRBV27 with TRBJ2-7; D may be TRBD2 (6 bases). V was trimmed by 5 bases and J by 2 bases, leaving 19 bases between them. The CDR3 runs to 16 residues. Germline V CDR1 and CDR2: MNHEY, SMNVEV (reference sequence). CDR3 loop: CASSPTRLVSPYEQYF. As DNA, the CDR3 is TGTGCCAGCAGTCCGACCCGACTAGTTTCTCCCTACGAGCAGTACTTC.

The chain carries TRBV18 and TRBJ2-5, with a possible D match to TRBD1 (5 bases). With 0 bases removed from V and 7 bases from J, the gap between germline ends came to 15 bases. The CDR3 is made up of 15 amino acids. Germline values: CDR1 KGHSH, CDR2 LQKENI. CDR3 in amino acids: CASSPPLLTGRTQYF. CDR3 DNA: TGTGCCAGCTCACCACCGCTTCTCACAGGCCGGACCCAGTACTTC.

This clone was seen once. The J gene is TRBJ2-7, the V gene TRBV28, with D possibly being TRBD1 or TRBD2 (5 bases each). The germline CDR1 and CDR2 sequences are MDHEN and SYDVKM. V shed 5 bases and J shed 7 bases, with 15 bases lying between them. This CDR3 contains 13 residues. The CDR3 protein is CASSPGRFWEQYF. CDR3 DNA: TGTGCCAGCAGTCCGGGACGCTTCTGGGAGCAGTACTTC.

V is TRBV4-1 and J is TRBJ2-7; TRBD2 aligns across 14 bases. Germline-derived CDR1 and CDR2 are MGHRA and YSYEKL. This CDR3 has 16 residues. With V trimmed by 5 bases and J by 6 bases, 9 bases remained unmatched. CDR3: CASSEGTSGSGSEQYF. The CDR3 DNA follows: TGCGCCAGCAGCGAGGGGACTAGCGGGAGTGGGAGCGAGCAGTACTTC.

The chain uses TRBV6-1 and TRBJ2-1, with TRBD2 matching 9 bases. J was trimmed by 9 bases and V by 2 bases; bases with no gene match: 8. Per the germline V gene, CDR1 is MNHNS and CDR2 is SASEGT. The CDR3 spans 15 residues. The CDR3 DNA reads TGTGCCAGCAGTGAATCCGGGACTAGCAGAGGTGAGCAGTTCTTC. This gives the protein CASSESGTSRGEQFF.

The chain couples TRBV7-9 to TRBJ1-1; no definite D call. The CDR3 is made up of 14 amino acids. The germline CDR1 and CDR2 sequences are SEHNR and FQNEAQ (reference sequence). Trimming cost V 1 base and J 1 base, with 7 bases left between them. The CDR3 region is CASSLEGPNTEAFF. CDR3 coding DNA: TGTGCCAGCAGCTTAGAAGGCCCGAACACTGAAGCTTTCTTT.

In its sample, this clone was seen a few times. The chain employs TRBV7-9 and TRBJ1-4; 7 bases align to TRBD1. The germline V gene encodes CDR1 SEHNR and CDR2 FQNEAQ (reference sequence). J was trimmed by 8 bases and V by 5 bases; bases with no gene match: 11. The CDR3 is made up of 15 amino acids. The CDR3 sequence is CASSQLGTEDEKLFF. CDR3 DNA: TGTGCCAGCAGCCAGTTGGGGACAGAAGACGAAAAACTGTTTTTT.

This clone occurred a few times. This chain joins TRBV4-3 and TRBJ1-1, with 7 bases matching TRBD1. V was pared by 9 bases and J by 0 bases, with 10 bases of the junction left unmatched. This CDR3 is 15 amino acids long. Germline V lookup: CDR1 LGHNA, CDR2 YSLEER. The CDR3 sequence is CASSTGTAMNTEAFF. The CDR3 region has the DNA TGCGCCAGTAGCACCGGGACAGCTATGAACACTGAAGCTTTCTTT.

A single count supports this clone. The CDR3 DNA reads as TGTGCCAGCAGTACTCAACCTACAGGAGTGAGATCAGATACGCAGTATTTT. It yields the protein CASSTQPTGVRSDTQYF. This sequence joins TRBV27 and TRBJ2-3; D is perhaps TRBD1 (5 bases). Trimming cost V 5 bases and J 4 bases, with 22 bases left between them. The CDR3 runs 17 residues. CDR1 is MNHEY and CDR2 is SMNVEV in the germline V gene (reference sequence).

J is TRBJ2-7 and V is TRBV6-1, with 8 bases fitting TRBD1. V lost 8 bases to trimming and J lost 5 bases; unmatched junction nucleotides: 11. This CDR3 spans 14 amino acids. Germline V gene data show CDR1 as MNHNS and CDR2 as SASEGT. In nucleotides, the CDR3 is TGTGCCAGCCGCCCCAGGGCAGGGGGCAACGAGCAGTACTTC. Encoded protein: CASRPRAGGNEQYF.

The chain recombines TRBV11-2 with TRBJ2-7; TRBD2 matches at 11 bases. There are 18 residues in the CDR3. V shed 0 bases, J shed 12 bases, and the junction held 19 bases outside the gene matches. Germline values: CDR1 SGHAT, CDR2 FQNNGV. As DNA, the CDR3 is TGTGCCAGCAGCTTAGATCGTCGGGTAGCGGGAGGGGGATCGAAGGGGTACTTC. The encoded protein is CASSLDRRVAGGGSKGYF.

The CDR3 region is CASSLRGTAGGYTF. The DNA of the CDR3 is TGTGCCAGCAGCTTAAGGGGGACAGCCGGTGGCTACACCTTC. The chain links TRBV5-6 to TRBJ1-2, with TRBD1 matching over 7 bases. Trimming at V came to 2 bases and at J to 7 bases, leaving 8 bases not matched to a gene. The CDR3 has 14 amino acids. Per germline, CDR1 SGHDT and CDR2 YYEEEE.